Following are 14 T cell receptor beta chains from one sample sequenced in a study of regulatory T cells in long-lasting Graves disease. Regarding time point: persistent/refractory GD, antithyroid drugs over 5 years with positive TRAb. The TCR library was made from RNA that had been extracted from PBMCs in TRIzol. Combining iRepertoire HTBI primers with Arm-PCR of CDR3 regions, the authors built TCR beta libraries. TCRdb recomputed calls from the multiplex PCR reads with MiXCR, one row per CDR3 protein. In the table there are roughly 490,000 distinct CDR3 sequences, 22% of which are singletons. This specimen consisted of peripheral blood mononuclear cells (PBMCs), obtained when the disease was refractory, from a patient treated with antithyroid drugs. These receptors were taken from a female donor with Graves disease.

Details on this clonotype: This may be a read error: a much more frequent sequence differs by one nucleotide. This likely comes from a read error, as the CDR3 has no conserved phenylalanine or tryptophan at its end. The rearrangement joins TRBV28 to TRBJ1-1; TRBD1 might be the D (5 bases). Germline lookup yields CDR1 MDHEN and CDR2 SYDVKM. V lost 11 bases, J lost 5 bases, and 15 bases lay in between. This CDR3 is 12 amino acids long. In DNA form, the CDR3 reads TGTGCCCACCTGGGAGGGGAAACTGAAGCTTTCCTT. This gives the protein CAHLGGETEAFL.

CDR3 sequence (DNA): TGTGCCAGCAGAGGACAGGGGGATGGTTCACCCCTCCACTTT. Its protein is CASRGQGDGSPLHF. V is TRBV6-1 and J is TRBJ1-6, with 10 bases identical to TRBD1. CDR1 and CDR2 from the germline V gene are MNHNS and SASEGT. This CDR3 comprises 14 residues. V lost 6 bases and J lost 9; bases outside the gene matches: 5.

This clonotype showed up many times. The chain recombines TRBV12-3 or TRBV12-4 with TRBJ2-2; a possible D gene is TRBD2 (5 bases). With 6 bases removed from V and 4 bases from J, the gap between germline ends came to 18 bases. This CDR3 region has 16 residues. The DNA of the CDR3 is TGTGCCAGCAGAAGCTCCGGGCGAGGGAGCACCGGGGAGCTGTTTTTT. It codes for CASRSSGRGSTGELFF.

A few counts support this clonotype. The rearrangement uses TRBV20-1 and TRBJ2-7; tentative D call: TRBD2 (6 bases). The ends were cut back, 6 bases at V and 0 bases at J, with 21 bases in the middle. Germline CDR1 and CDR2: DFQATT and SNEGSKA (reference sequence). The CDR3 runs to 16 residues. The CDR3 sequence is CSANRNGGTSSYEQYF. The DNA for the CDR3 is TGCAGTGCCAATAGGAACGGGGGAACCAGCTCCTACGAGCAGTACTTC.

The chain employs TRBV11-3 and TRBJ1-4; tentatively, D is TRBD1 (6 bases). This CDR3 comprises 14 residues. Trimming left V 3 bases short and J 4 bases short, with 9 bases between. Germline values: CDR1 SGHNT, CDR2 YENEEA. This chain's CDR3 is CASSFGQINEKLFF. The DNA for the CDR3 is TGTGCCAGCAGCTTCGGACAGATTAATGAAAAACTGTTTTTT.

This clonotype was detected many times. The rearrangement uses TRBV12-3 or TRBV12-4 and TRBJ2-2; 11 bases match TRBD2. The trim removed 5 bases at V and 3 bases at J, leaving 5 bases unmatched. The CDR3 spans 16 residues. The CDR3 coding sequence is TGTGCCAGCAGTCCTAGGACTAGCGGGTACACCGGGGAGCTGTTTTTT. This translates into CASSPRTSGYTGELFF.

The V call is TRBV19, the J call TRBJ1-5; the D is unclear. The CDR3 contains 13 residues. V was pared by 1 base and J by 6 bases, with 7 bases between. Germline V gene sequence: CDR1 LNHDA, CDR2 SQIVND (reference sequence). The CDR3 loop is CASSIVRSQPQHF. CDR3 bases: TGTGCCAGTAGTATAGTTAGGAGTCAGCCCCAGCATTTT.

The V call is TRBV7-3, the J call TRBJ1-2; D is possibly TRBD1 (6 bases). Trimming cost V 5 bases and J 8 bases, with 18 bases left between them. Germline V gives CDR1 SGHTA, CDR2 FQGTGA. CDR3 length: 14 amino acids. DNA for the CDR3: TGTGCCAGCAGCCCCGAGCCGGGGGCCTGGGGCTACACCTTC. Protein sequence: CASSPEPGAWGYTF.

The chain has TRBV11-2 and TRBJ2-3; D is perhaps TRBD1 or TRBD2 (6 bases each). The CDR3 extends over 16 amino acids. V was clipped by 1 base and J by 2 bases, with 13 bases between them. Per germline, CDR1 SGHAT and CDR2 FQNNGV. The CDR3 DNA follows: TGTGCCAGCAGCTTAGGGGGGGCGCACCCCACAGATACGCAGTATTTT. Translated: CASSLGGAHPTDTQYF.

This clonotype was recorded at least ten times. The chain has TRBV28 and TRBJ1-2; D possibly corresponds to TRBD1 (5 bases). The CDR3 runs to 15 residues. Germline V lookup: CDR1 MDHEN, CDR2 SYDVKM. The V and J ends lost 1 base and 3 bases respectively, with 12 bases between them. In nucleotides, the CDR3 is TGTGCCAGCAGTTTATTCGGAGGGGACCACTATGGCTACACCTTC. Protein product: CASSLFGGDHYGYTF.

There are a few counts of this clonotype. The rearrangement joins TRBV11-2 to TRBJ2-3, with TRBD2 matching over 7 bases. This CDR3 has 14 residues. CDR1 is SGHAT, CDR2 FQNNGV, per germline. V gave up 6 bases and J gave up 4 bases; unmatched junction bases: 7. CDR3 coding DNA: TGTGCCAGCAGTCCCGACGGGGGGTCAGATACGCAGTATTTT. This sequence encodes CASSPDGGSDTQYF.

CDR3 nucleotide sequence: TGTGCCAGCAGCTTAATCAGGGACTACGAGCAGTACTTC. Translating it yields CASSLIRDYEQYF. The V and J genes are TRBV7-9 and TRBJ2-7, with D perhaps TRBD1 (5 bases). This CDR3 has 13 amino acids. V shed 2 bases and J shed 3 bases, with 8 bases lying between them. Germline loops: CDR1 SEHNR, CDR2 FQNEAQ (reference sequence). The full variable domain, with the rest looked up from reference TRBV7-9 and TRBJ2-7, is DTGVSQNPRHKITKRGQNVTFRCDPISEHNRLYWYRQTLGQGPEFLTYFQNEAQLEKSRLLSDRFSAERPKGSFSTLEIQRTEQGDSAMYLCASSLIRDYEQYFGPGTRLTVT.

This clonotype was seen at least ten times. The CDR3 spells CASSYGLYQETQYF. CDR3 DNA sequence: TGTGCCAGCAGTTATGGACTTTATCAAGAGACCCAGTACTTC. The chain is built from TRBV6-5 and TRBJ2-5, with D possibly being TRBD2 (5 bases). This CDR3 comprises 14 residues. CDR1 is MNHEY and CDR2 is SVGAGI in the germline V gene. The V end lost 3 bases, the J end lost 2 bases, and 10 bases lay between the germline ends.

This chain links TRBV6-1 with TRBJ2-1; D is unresolved. The CDR3 loop spans 12 amino acids. Trimming left V 10 bases short and J 10 bases short, with 17 bases between. CDR1 MNHNS and CDR2 SASEGT come from the germline V gene. DNA for the CDR3: TGTGCCACCCAGGACCTTGAAGGAGAGCAGTTCTTC. Translation gives CATQDLEGEQFF.